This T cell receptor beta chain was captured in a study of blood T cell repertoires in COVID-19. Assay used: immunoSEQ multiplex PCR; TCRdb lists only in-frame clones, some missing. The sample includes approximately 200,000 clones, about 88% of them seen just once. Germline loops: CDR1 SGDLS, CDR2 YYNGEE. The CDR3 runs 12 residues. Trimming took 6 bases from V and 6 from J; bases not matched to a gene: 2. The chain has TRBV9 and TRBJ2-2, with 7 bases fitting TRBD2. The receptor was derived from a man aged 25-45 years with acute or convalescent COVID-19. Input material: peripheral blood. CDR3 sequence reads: CASTSGAGELFF. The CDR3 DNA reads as TGTGCCAGCACAAGCGGGGCCGGGGAGCTGTTTTTT.